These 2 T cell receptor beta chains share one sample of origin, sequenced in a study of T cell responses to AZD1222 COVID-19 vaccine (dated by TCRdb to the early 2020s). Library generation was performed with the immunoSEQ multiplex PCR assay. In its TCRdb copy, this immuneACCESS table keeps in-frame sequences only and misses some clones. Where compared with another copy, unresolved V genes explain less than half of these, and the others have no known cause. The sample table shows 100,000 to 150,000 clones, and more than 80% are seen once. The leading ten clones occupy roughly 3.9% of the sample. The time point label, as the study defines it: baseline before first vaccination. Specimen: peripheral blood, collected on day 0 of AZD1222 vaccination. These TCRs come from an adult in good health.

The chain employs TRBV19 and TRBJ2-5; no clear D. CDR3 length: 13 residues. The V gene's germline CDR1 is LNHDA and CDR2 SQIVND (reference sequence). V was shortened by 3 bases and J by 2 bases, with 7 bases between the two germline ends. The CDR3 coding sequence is TGTGCCAGTAGTATGAGCGTGCAAGAGACCCAGTACTTC. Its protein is CASSMSVQETQYF.

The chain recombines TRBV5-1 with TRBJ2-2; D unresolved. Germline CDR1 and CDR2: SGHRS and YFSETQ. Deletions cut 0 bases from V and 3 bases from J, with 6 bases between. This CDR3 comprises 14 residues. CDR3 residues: CASSLDTDTGELFF. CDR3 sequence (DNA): TGCGCCAGCAGCTTGGATACGGACACCGGGGAGCTGTTTTTT.